This T cell receptor (beta chain) was found in a study of blood T cells in healthy people across ages. General study points: The fall in TCR beta diversity per million T cells was roughly linear with age.

This clonotype occurred many times. Its antigen is unidentified. V was clipped by 6 bases and J by 6 bases; unmatched bases: 8. The CDR3 runs 15 residues. The authors ran a second PCR of 7 to 11 cycles using a sample-barcoded 5' primer and a J-beta primer mix. Sequencing of every sample gave 2.5 million or more CDR3-containing paired-end reads. Each CDR3 protein is one row after TCRdb ran MiXCR on the 5' RACE reads. The repertoire has approximately 810,000 distinct CDR3 sequences, 25% to 35% of them found once; the top ten carry roughly 17%. The receptor's source is an elderly woman in good health. The sample was blood. The chain is built from TRBV12-3 or TRBV12-4 and TRBJ2-3; 11 bases align to TRBD2. The CDR3 DNA reads TGTGCCAGCAGCCATCTAGCGGGGGGTATGGATACGCAGTATTTT. It is translated as CASSHLAGGMDTQYF.